Listed here are 32 T cell receptor beta chains from one sample, sequenced in a study of graft-versus-host responses after intestinal transplantation. Repertoires were generated with immunoSEQ multiplex PCR, while TCRdb's copy carries only in-frame clones and drops some. The sample holds about 20,000 clones, about nine tenths seen once. Sequences were derived from PBMCs, sampled just over 230 days after intestinal transplant. Every receptor here comes from a human patient who received an intestinal transplant, so some T cells may come from the graft donor.

The chain recombines TRBV5-1 with TRBJ2-5; D unclear. The end of the DNA fits TRBJ2-7 better, so the J call may be wrong. This CDR3 contains 14 residues. The germline CDR1 and CDR2 sequences are SGHRS and YFSETQ. This chain's CDR3 is CASSLDRTVYEQYF. CDR3 DNA sequence: TGCGCCAGCAGCTTGGATCGGACGGTCTACGAGCAGTACTTC.

This clone was observed a single time. A junction end diverges from the germline sequence, so it may reflect a read error. This rearrangement joins TRBV15 to TRBJ1-2; D is perhaps TRBD1 (6 bases). CDR1 is LNHNV, CDR2 YYDKDF, per germline (reference sequence). The CDR3 totals 14 residues. The CDR3 sequence is CATSRGMGAGGCTF. For the CDR3, the DNA is TGTGCCACCAGCAGAGGGATGGGGGCGGGCGGCTGCACCTTC.

The rearrangement uses TRBV5-6 and TRBJ2-7; D may be TRBD1 or TRBD2 (5 bases each). V dropped 4 bases and J dropped 7 bases, with 18 bases sitting between them. CDR3 length equals 14 residues. Germline values: CDR1 SGHDT, CDR2 YYEEEE. Here the CDR3 reads CASSDVGAPLEQYF. Here the CDR3 DNA reads TGTGCCAGCAGCGACGTCGGGGCCCCCCTGGAGCAGTACTTC.

The rearrangement uses TRBV19 and TRBJ2-3, with D possibly TRBD1 on 6 matching bases. CDR1 and CDR2 from the germline V gene are LNHDA and SQIVND (reference sequence). This CDR3 is 15 amino acids long. V was clipped by 6 bases and J by 5 bases, with 18 bases between them. CDR3 region: CASRPNRVLGDTQYF. CDR3 DNA sequence: TGTGCCAGTAGACCGAACAGGGTATTAGGAGATACGCAGTATTTT.

The rearrangement links TRBV11-2 to TRBJ2-7; no definite D call. Trimming stripped 0 bases from V and 3 bases from J, with 9 bases between. The V gene's germline CDR1 is SGHAT and CDR2 FQNNGV. This CDR3 contains 14 residues. CDR3 protein: CASSLEYNNYEQYF. DNA for the CDR3: TGTGCCAGCAGCTTAGAATACAATAACTACGAGCAGTACTTC.

This chain joins TRBV5-1 and TRBJ1-4, with TRBD1 as a possible D gene (5 bases). Trimming took off 4 bases at V and 6 bases at J, with 7 bases between the two ends. The CDR3 covers 12 residues. Germline CDR1 is SGHRS and CDR2 is YFSETQ. CDR3 region: CASSGTDEKLFF. The CDR3 DNA reads as TGCGCCAGCAGCGGGACCGATGAAAAACTGTTTTTT.

The chain recombines TRBV5-4 with TRBJ2-1; D is uncertain. Germline-derived CDR1 and CDR2 are SGHNT and YYREEE (reference sequence). Trimming removed 0 bases from V and 7 bases from J, with 14 bases in between. This CDR3 has 15 amino acids. The CDR3 region is CASSLDRRFGNEQFF. The DNA of the CDR3 is TGTGCCAGCAGCTTGGATAGGCGGTTTGGAAATGAGCAGTTCTTC.

The chain combines TRBV5-6 with TRBJ1-1, with 8 bases identical to TRBD1. The junction had 9 bases not matched to a gene; V was cut back by 3 bases and J by 5 bases. The CDR3 runs 15 residues. Germline values: CDR1 SGHDT, CDR2 YYEEEE. The CDR3 DNA sequence: TGTGCCAGCAGCTCTCAAACGACAGGGGAAACTGAAGCTTTCTTT. It translates to CASSSQTTGETEAFF.

The J gene is TRBJ2-3, the V gene TRBV2; TRBD1 aligns across 8 bases. The trim removed 6 bases at V and 3 bases at J, leaving 5 bases unmatched. The CDR3 extends over 14 amino acids. The germline CDR1 and CDR2 sequences are SNHLY and FYNNEI. In nucleotides, the CDR3 is TGTGCCAGCAGCAGACAGGGGTCAACAGATACGCAGTATTTT. Its translation is CASSRQGSTDTQYF.

This clone occurred a few times. The CDR3 region is CASSEEAGGTDTQYF. DNA of the CDR3: TGTGCCAGCAGTGAAGAAGCGGGGGGCACAGATACGCAGTATTTT. V usage is TRBV6-4 and J usage is TRBJ2-3; 8 bases line up with TRBD2. Germline-derived CDR1 and CDR2 are MRHNA and SNTAGT. The CDR3 totals 15 residues. V was clipped by 3 bases and J by 1 base; unmatched bases: 3.

V usage is TRBV11-2 and J usage is TRBJ2-3; D is uncertain. Between the trimmed V and J ends, which lost 2 bases and 4 bases, there was a span of 10 bases. CDR3 length: 14 residues. The V gene's germline CDR1 is SGHAT and CDR2 FQNNGV. The CDR3 loop reads CASSLYLVADTQYF. In nucleotides, the CDR3 is TGTGCCAGCAGCTTATACCTAGTCGCAGATACGCAGTATTTT.

The chain employs TRBV11-2 and TRBJ2-7; TRBD1 aligns across 12 bases. This CDR3 is built from 15 residues. J lost 2 bases, V lost 3 bases, and 2 bases had no gene match. Germline V lookup: CDR1 SGHAT, CDR2 FQNNGV. CDR3 region: CASSFGTGGPYEQYF. CDR3 sequence (DNA): TGTGCCAGCAGCTTTGGGACAGGGGGCCCCTACGAGCAGTACTTC.

The chain carries TRBV5-1 and TRBJ2-6; D possibly corresponds to TRBD1 (5 bases). Germline V gives CDR1 SGHRS, CDR2 YFSETQ. CDR3 length: 19 residues. The V gene lost 2 bases and the J gene lost 0 bases, with 18 bases spanning the gap. The CDR3 region has the DNA TGCGCCAGCAGCTTAAGTACAGGAGCATCTAGCTCTGGGGCCAACGTCCTGACTTTC. Encoded protein: CASSLSTGASSSGANVLTF.

This clone showed up just a few times. The chain joins TRBV6-5 to TRBJ1-1, with D perhaps TRBD1 (5 bases). The CDR3 runs 15 residues. V was shortened by 6 bases and J by 0 bases, with 14 bases between the two germline ends. In germline, CDR1 is MNHEY, CDR2 SVGAGI. The CDR3 region is CASRRQHNMNTEAFF. In DNA, the CDR3 is TGTGCCAGCAGGAGACAGCACAACATGAACACTGAAGCTTTCTTT.

This chain links TRBV6-5 with TRBJ2-5; no clear D. The CDR3 sequence is 12 residues long. Per the germline V gene, CDR1 is MNHEY and CDR2 is SVGAGI. V was trimmed by 2 bases and J by 5 bases, leaving 6 bases between them. The CDR3 reads CASSYEVETQYF. CDR3 DNA: TGTGCCAGCAGTTACGAGGTTGAGACCCAGTACTTC.

V gene TRBV5-6 combines with J gene TRBJ2-5; TRBD2 aligns across 15 bases. The V gene end was trimmed by 2 bases and the J gene end by 4 bases; junction bases not matched to a gene: 3. CDR1 and CDR2 (germline): SGHDT, YYEEEE. This CDR3 is 16 amino acids long. The CDR3 protein is CASSFRTSGGAETQYF. CDR3 bases: TGTGCCAGCAGCTTTAGGACTAGCGGGGGGGCAGAGACCCAGTACTTC.

This clone was recorded a few times. The chain couples TRBV19 to TRBJ1-3; D is possibly TRBD1 (6 bases). Germline CDR1 reads LNHDA; CDR2 reads SQIVND (reference sequence). This CDR3 is built from 14 residues. Trimming stripped 7 bases from V and 3 bases from J, with 13 bases between. The CDR3 loop reads CASIGGARGNTIYF. CDR3 DNA sequence: TGTGCCAGTATAGGGGGGGCCCGTGGAAACACCATATATTTT.

The rearrangement joins TRBV10-3 to TRBJ1-1; D is perhaps TRBD1 (6 bases). The CDR3 is made up of 15 amino acids. The V end was cut by 2 bases, the J end by 1 base, with 11 bases between. Germline CDR1 reads ENHRY; CDR2 reads SYGVKD. The CDR3 nucleotides are TGTGCCATCAGTGAGGGGGGGCACGGGAACACTGAAGCTTTCTTT. Protein sequence: CAISEGGHGNTEAFF.

The chain carries TRBV4-1 and TRBJ1-6, with TRBD1 as a possible D gene (5 bases). V was pared by 4 bases and J by 7 bases, with 14 bases between. Germline V lookup: CDR1 MGHRA, CDR2 YSYEKL. The CDR3 length is 15 residues. CDR3 coding DNA: TGCGCCAGCAGCCGCCTCGGGGGTCCGAATTCACCCCTCCACTTT. This encodes CASSRLGGPNSPLHF.

In its sample, this clone was seen a few times. The V and J genes are TRBV11-1 and TRBJ2-3; D is unresolved. Germline lookup yields CDR1 SGHAT and CDR2 FQDESV (reference sequence). V gave up 1 base and J gave up 1 base, with 6 bases separating them. CDR3 length: 14 residues. CDR3: CASSLVQGTDTQYF. CDR3 sequence (DNA): TGTGCCAGCAGCTTAGTTCAGGGCACAGATACGCAGTATTTT. Together with reference TRBV11-1 and TRBJ2-3, the CDR3 gives the full variable domain: EAEVAQSPRYKITEKSQAVAFWCDPISGHATLYWYRQILGQGPELLVQFQDESVVDDSQLPKDRFSAERLKGVDSTLKIQPAELGDSAMYLCASSLVQGTDTQYFGPGTRLTVL.

V and J are TRBV4-1 and TRBJ2-5, with 7 nucleotides matching TRBD1. The CDR3 totals 14 residues. Per germline, CDR1 MGHRA and CDR2 YSYEKL. The trim removed 2 bases at V and 5 bases at J, leaving 5 bases unmatched. CDR3 in DNA: TGCGCCAGCAGCCAAACAGGGGCGAGGGAGACCCAGTACTTC. It is translated as CASSQTGARETQYF.

Turning to this clone: With only one base between it and a far larger clone, this is likely a read error. V usage is TRBV5-5 and J usage is TRBJ2-7; TRBD1 matches at 8 bases. The CDR3 totals 16 residues. Germline lookup yields CDR1 SGHKS and CDR2 YYEKEE (reference sequence). CDR3 residues: CARSSYGTGYSYEQYF. CDR3 coding DNA: TGTGCCAGAAGCTCCTACGGGACAGGATACTCCTACGAGCAGTACTTC.

The V gene is TRBV28, the J gene TRBJ2-1, with D possibly TRBD1 on 5 matching bases. This CDR3 spans 13 amino acids. Germline CDR1 and CDR2: MDHEN and SYDVKM. Trimming removed 3 bases at V and 4 bases at J, with 7 bases between. CDR3 residues: CASSFDRYNEQFF. CDR3 DNA: TGTGCCAGCAGTTTTGACAGATACAATGAGCAGTTCTTC. Full variable domain (missing parts from reference TRBV28 and TRBJ2-1): DVKVTQSSRYLVKRTGEKVFLECVQDMDHENMFWYRQDPGLGLRLIYFSYDVKMKEKGDIPEGYSVSREKKERFSLILESASTNQTSMYLCASSFDRYNEQFFGPGTRLTVL.

The chain combines TRBV10-3 with TRBJ1-2; unclear D gene. The V end was cut by 4 bases, the J end by 8 bases, with 20 bases between. The CDR3 length is 15 residues. Looked up from germline, CDR1 is ENHRY and CDR2 is SYGVKD. The CDR3, as DNA: TGTGCCATCAGTGGTAGGAAGGCAGTGACTCGGGGCTACACCTTC. The encoded protein is CAISGRKAVTRGYTF.

This chain joins TRBV7-6 and TRBJ2-3, with 9 bases fitting TRBD2. Looked up from germline, CDR1 is SGHVS and CDR2 is FNYEAQ. Losses at the gene ends were 4 bases for V and 4 bases for J; bases not matched to a gene: 3. The CDR3 has 14 amino acids. In DNA, the CDR3 is TGTGCCAGCAGCTCGGTAGCGGGGGCAGATACGCAGTATTTT. It translates to CASSSVAGADTQYF.

The chain employs TRBV2 and TRBJ1-2, with TRBD1 as a possible D gene (5 bases). Trimming removed 6 bases at V and 6 bases at J, with 14 bases between. The CDR3 loop spans 13 amino acids. Germline CDR1 is SNHLY and CDR2 is FYNNEI. The CDR3 protein is CASRGERLDGYTF. In DNA form, the CDR3 reads TGTGCCAGCAGGGGGGAGCGGTTGGATGGCTACACCTTC.

The chain couples TRBV14 to TRBJ2-5; D call uncertain. There are 12 residues in the CDR3. Germline CDR1 SGHDN, CDR2 FVKESK. Between the trimmed V and J ends, which lost 5 bases and 7 bases, there was a span of 11 bases. Here the CDR3 DNA reads TGTGCCAGCAGCGCGCGCGGTGGGACCCAGTACTTC. Encoded protein: CASSARGGTQYF. Filled out from reference TRBV14 and TRBJ2-5, the complete variable domain reads EAGVTQFPSHSVIEKGQTVTLRCDPISGHDNLYWYRRVMGKEIKFLLHFVKESKQDESGMPNNRFLAERTGGTYSTLKVQPAELEDSGVYFCASSARGGTQYFGPGTRLLVL.

The V gene is TRBV11-2, the J gene TRBJ2-7; 9 bases are shared with TRBD2. J was trimmed by 2 bases and V by 3 bases; bases with no gene match: 5. Germline CDR1 and CDR2: SGHAT and FQNNGV. This CDR3 is built from 15 residues. The DNA for the CDR3 is TGTGCCAGCAGCTTCGGCAGCGGGGGGACCTACGAGCAGTACTTC. Its protein is CASSFGSGGTYEQYF.

The genes are TRBV19 and TRBJ1-2; TRBD1 matches 10 bases. Germline lookup yields CDR1 LNHDA and CDR2 SQIVND (reference sequence). V shed 5 bases, J shed 2 bases, and the junction held 11 bases outside the gene matches. The CDR3 consists of 17 residues. DNA for the CDR3: TGTGCCAGTAGTCCCGAACCCGGGACAGGGGCCAACTATGGCTACACCTTC. This gives the protein CASSPEPGTGANYGYTF. The whole variable domain, remainder taken from reference TRBV19 and TRBJ1-2, is DGGITQSPKYLFRKEGQNVTLSCEQNLNHDAMYWYRQDPGQGLRLIYYSQIVNDFQKGDIAEGYSVSREKKESFPLTVTSAQKNPTAFYLCASSPEPGTGANYGYTFGSGTRLTVV.

V is TRBV4-1 and J is TRBJ2-5; weak D call: TRBD1 (5 bases). V was shortened by 0 bases and J by 1 base, with 9 bases between the two germline ends. Germline CDR1 and CDR2: MGHRA and YSYEKL. CDR3 size: 15 residues. The CDR3 coding sequence is TGCGCCAGCAGCCAAGAGGGGCTGAGCCAAGAGACCCAGTACTTC. It specifies CASSQEGLSQETQYF.

This chain connects TRBV7-6 to TRBJ2-5; 7 nucleotides agree with TRBD2. CDR3 length: 16 amino acids. Per the germline V gene, CDR1 is SGHVS and CDR2 is FNYEAQ. Losses at the gene ends were 1 base for V and 1 base for J; bases not matched to a gene: 6. CDR3 protein: CASSLGAGEIQETQYF. As DNA, the CDR3 is TGTGCCAGCAGCTTAGGGGCGGGGGAAATCCAAGAGACCCAGTACTTC.

The chain carries TRBV27 and TRBJ1-5; the D is unclear. The germline V gene encodes CDR1 MNHEY and CDR2 SMNVEV (reference sequence). V was shortened by 2 bases and J by 7 bases, with 9 bases between the two germline ends. The length of the CDR3 is 13 residues. The CDR3 DNA reads as TGTGCCAGCAGTTTAGACCCGGGACAGCCCCAGCATTTT. This codes for CASSLDPGQPQHF.